This TCR beta chain was documented in a study of blood T cell repertoires in COVID-19. Looking at the study overall: Whether acute or convalescent, the COVID-19 samples came from the United States, Italy and Spain.

The germline V and J ends were trimmed by 6 bases and 3 bases, with 21 bases remaining between them. This CDR3 spans 17 amino acids. CDR1 and CDR2 from the germline V gene are SNHLY and FYNNEI. Profiling relied on immunoSEQ multiplex PCR, and the TCRdb table lists in-frame clones only, not all of them. The sample contains 100,000 to 150,000 clones, over 60% of which appear only once. The rearrangement joins TRBV2 to TRBJ2-1; D may be TRBD1 (5 bases). The sample was peripheral blood. The sequence was collected from a man aged 35 to 55 with active or convalescent COVID-19. This chain's CDR3 is CASSTPQAGQRYNEQFF. The DNA of the CDR3 is TGTGCCAGCAGCACTCCTCAAGCAGGGCAACGCTACAATGAGCAGTTCTTC.